This is a list of T cell receptor beta chains from one sample in a study of cytomegalovirus exposure and HLA in healthy donors. Sequenced by immunoSEQ multiplex PCR; TCRdb stores in-frame clones only, minus some. This table has around 250,000 clones, around 90% appearing once. Sequenced sample: PBMCs. The receptors were gathered from a woman between 18 and 29 years old in good health and CMV-seronegative. CDR3s include the opening cysteine and the closing phenylalanine or tryptophan. The D gene is left open where the match is weak. Some rows mark clone size as missing; the rest say once, few, many or name a class of expanded clone.

V	size	J	length	D	DNA	CDR3
TRBV5-6	.	TRBJ2-7	15	.	TGTGCCAGCAGCTTGGTCCAGGATCCCTTCTACGAGCAGTACTTC	CASSLVQDPFYEQYF
TRBV5-4	once	TRBJ1-1	13	.	TGTGCCAGCACCGGAGATATGGCAGGGGACGCTTTCTTT	CASTGDMAGDAFF
TRBV4-1	once	TRBJ1-1	15	.	TGCGCCAGCAGCCAGCCTGGACAGCCCCACACTGAAGCTTTCTTT	CASSQPGQPHTEAFF
TRBV7-2	.	TRBJ2-1	16	.	TGTGCCAGCAGCCCCCCGGGGCTAGCAGGGGGGAGTGAGCAGTTCTTC	CASSPPGLAGGSEQFF
TRBV2	.	TRBJ2-5	15	TRBD1	TGTGCCAGCAGTGAAGAGGGACAGGGGTCGGAGACCCAGTACTTC	CASSEEGQGSETQYF
TRBV5-1	.	TRBJ2-5	13	.	TGCGCCAGCAGCTTGGATAGCCAAGAGACCCAGTACTTC	CASSLDSQETQYF
TRBV5-1	.	TRBJ1-2	14	.	TGCGCCAGCAGCTCGAGAACAGGGAACTATGGCTACACCTTC	CASSSRTGNYGYTF
TRBV27	.	TRBJ1-1	16	TRBD1	TGTGCCAGCAGTACAGACAGGGGCGCAACTTACACTGAAGCTTTCTTT	CASSTDRGATYTEAFF
TRBV19	.	TRBJ1-1	14	.	TGTGCCAGTAGTATCTTACAGGTACTCACTGAAGCTTTCTTT	CASSILQVLTEAFF
TRBV7-9	.	TRBJ2-2	16	TRBD2	TGTGCCAGCAGCTTAAGCCGACTAGCCGGCACCGGGGAGCTGTTTTTT	CASSLSRLAGTGELFF
TRBV5-6	.	TRBJ2-5	15	TRBD2	TGTGCCAGCAGCTTGGGAGCGGGGGGCCGTGAGACCCAGTACTTC	CASSLGAGGRETQYF
TRBV28	.	TRBJ1-1	15	TRBD1	TGTGCCAGCAGAATACAGGGGGGTCTTCGAGCTGAAGCTTTCTTT	CASRIQGGLRAEAFF
TRBV6-5	.	TRBJ1-1	13	TRBD1	TGTGCCAGCAGTTACACGGACAGGATCGAAGCTTTCTTT	CASSYTDRIEAFF
TRBV11-2	.	TRBJ1-3	15	.	TGTGCCAGCAGCTCCACCTACCGGACAGGAAACACCATATATTTT	CASSSTYRTGNTIYF
TRBV6-1	.	TRBJ1-5	14	.	TGTGCCAGCAGGGAAACAGGGTCCAATCAGCCCCAGCATTTT	CASRETGSNQPQHF
TRBV15	.	TRBJ2-1	16	TRBD2	TGTGCCACCAGCAGAGTTGCGCCTAGCGGGGAGAATGAGCAGTTCTTC	CATSRVAPSGENEQFF
TRBV6-1	.	TRBJ2-1	14	TRBD1	TGTGCCAGCTTGGCGGGACAGGGCGCTAATGAGCAGTTCTTC	CASLAGQGANEQFF
TRBV7-3	.	TRBJ1-1	14	.	TGTGCCAGCAGCCGAGCGGGGGTGAACACTGAAGCTTTCTTT	CASSRAGVNTEAFF
TRBV7-9	.	TRBJ2-3	16	TRBD2	TGTGCCAGCAGCCCGCCACCCTCGGGAGGTGTAGATACGCAGTATTTT	CASSPPPSGGVDTQYF
TRBV19	.	TRBJ1-2	15	.	TGTGCCAGTAGGACCTCACCGGGACACTACTATGGCTACACCTTC	CASRTSPGHYYGYTF
TRBV6-4	.	TRBJ2-3	15	TRBD1	TGTGCCAGCAGTGACTCAGAGGGGGCAACAGATACGCAGTATTTT	CASSDSEGATDTQYF
TRBV18	.	TRBJ2-5	14	.	TGTGCCAGCTCACCACCGGAGGGGTGGGAGACCCAGTACTTC	CASSPPEGWETQYF
TRBV5-4	once	TRBJ2-7	16	TRBD2	TGTGCCAGCAGCAAAGGACTAGCGGGGACCTCCTACGAGCAGTACTTC	CASSKGLAGTSYEQYF
TRBV5-1	.	TRBJ1-1	15	.	TGCGCCAGCAGCTTGGCCGGGGGGGAATACACTGAAGCTTTCTTT	CASSLAGGEYTEAFF
TRBV9	.	TRBJ2-3	15	TRBD2	TGTGCCAGCAGCCCCGGGGGGGCGGGTACAGATACGCAGTATTTT	CASSPGGAGTDTQYF
TRBV4-1	.	TRBJ1-4	15	TRBD1	TGCGCCAGCAGCCGAGACAGGGTGGGTAATGAAAAACTGTTTTTT	CASSRDRVGNEKLFF
TRBV6-5	.	TRBJ2-7	16	.	TGTGCCAGCAGTTACCTCCCGGGGTCAGGCTCCTACGAGCAGTACTTC	CASSYLPGSGSYEQYF